These 8 T cell receptor beta chains were sequenced from one sample in a study of blood T cell repertoires in COVID-19. Clones were read by immunoSEQ multiplex PCR, and TCRdb kept only the in-frame ones, dropping some. The sample lists 260,000 or so clones, 83% occurring once. Sequencing was done on a sample of PBMCs or T cells enriched from blood (not recorded which). These receptor sequences come from a woman between 40 and 55 years old who had been exposed to COVID-19.

The CDR3 loop reads CSVVGITQGQGYTF. CDR3 sequence (DNA): TGCAGCGTCGTGGGGATTACACAGGGTCAGGGCTACACCTTC. The genes are TRBV29-1 and TRBJ1-2; perhaps TRBD1 as D (6 bases). CDR3 length: 14 residues. V lost 6 bases to trimming and J lost 8 bases, with 22 bases between them. Germline CDR1 reads SQVTM; CDR2 reads ANQGSEA.

The count of this clone is one. V usage is TRBV29-1 and J usage is TRBJ1-1; perhaps TRBD1 as D (5 bases). CDR3 size: 14 residues. CDR1 is SQVTM and CDR2 is ANQGSEA in the germline V gene. Trimming pared 7 bases from V and 6 bases from J, leaving 21 bases between. The CDR3 nucleotides are TGCAGCGCCACGAACGGGGGTGGGAGGGCTGAAGCTTTCTTT. This gives the protein CSATNGGGRAEAFF.

There are many counts of this clone. The sample contains more than one DNA sequence encoding this CDR3. The chain recombines TRBV19 with TRBJ1-5; TRBD1 might be the D (6 bases). The CDR3 totals 12 residues. CDR1 and CDR2 (germline): LNHDA, SQIVND (reference sequence). The V end lost 7 bases, the J end lost 6 bases, and 10 bases lay between the germline ends. Here the CDR3 DNA reads TGTGCCAGTAAGACAGGTATTCAGCCCCAGCATTTT. It encodes CASKTGIQPQHF.

The J gene is TRBJ2-7, the V gene TRBV10-2; D may be TRBD2 (6 bases). CDR3 length: 14 residues. V dropped 6 bases and J dropped 2 bases, with 14 bases sitting between them. From germline, CDR1 is WSHSY and CDR2 SAAADI. The CDR3 sequence is CASSLRDGTYEQYF. The CDR3 region has the DNA TGCGCCAGCAGCTTGCGGGACGGAACCTACGAGCAGTACTTC.

V gene TRBV4-2 combines with J gene TRBJ1-1; weak D call: TRBD1 (5 bases). The germline gives CDR1 LGHNA, CDR2 YNFKEQ. CDR3 length: 16 residues. The V end was cut by 1 base, the J end by 4 bases, with 16 bases between. CDR3 amino acids: CASSQVLGQGGTEAFF. The CDR3 coding sequence is TGTGCCAGCAGCCAAGTTCTCGGTCAGGGTGGCACTGAAGCTTTCTTT.

V and J are TRBV5-1 and TRBJ2-2; no clear D. The CDR3 extends over 14 amino acids. Germline values: CDR1 SGHRS, CDR2 YFSETQ. Trimming stripped 4 bases from V and 4 bases from J, with 11 bases between. In DNA, the CDR3 is TGCGCCAGCAGCCCCTGGAGTAGCACCGGGGAGCTGTTTTTT. Encoded protein: CASSPWSSTGELFF. The full variable domain, rest sourced from reference TRBV5-1 and TRBJ2-2, is KAGVTQTPRYLIKTRGQQVTLSCSPISGHRSVSWYQQTPGQGLQFLFEYFSETQRNKGNFPGRFSGRQFSNSRSEMNVSTLELGDSALYLCASSPWSSTGELFFGEGSRLTVL.

The chain recombines TRBV7-2 with TRBJ2-1, with TRBD2 matching over 11 bases. Germline V gene data show CDR1 as SGHTA and CDR2 as FQGNSA. There are 16 residues in the CDR3. V shed 5 bases and J 7 bases; nucleotides not matched to a gene: 10. DNA of the CDR3: TGTGCCAGCAGCCCCCAGGGCCTAGCGGGGGGAAATGAGCAGTTCTTC. This codes for CASSPQGLAGGNEQFF.

The chain uses TRBV6-5 and TRBJ2-7, with 10 bases that match TRBD1. Germline V gives CDR1 MNHEY, CDR2 SVGAGI. CDR3 length: 13 amino acids. The V segment lost 6 bases and the J segment 5 bases; nucleotides outside the gene matches: 4. The CDR3 DNA reads as TGTGCCAGCAGGACGACAGGGGGCGACGAGCAGTACTTC. Its translation: CASRTTGGDEQYF.